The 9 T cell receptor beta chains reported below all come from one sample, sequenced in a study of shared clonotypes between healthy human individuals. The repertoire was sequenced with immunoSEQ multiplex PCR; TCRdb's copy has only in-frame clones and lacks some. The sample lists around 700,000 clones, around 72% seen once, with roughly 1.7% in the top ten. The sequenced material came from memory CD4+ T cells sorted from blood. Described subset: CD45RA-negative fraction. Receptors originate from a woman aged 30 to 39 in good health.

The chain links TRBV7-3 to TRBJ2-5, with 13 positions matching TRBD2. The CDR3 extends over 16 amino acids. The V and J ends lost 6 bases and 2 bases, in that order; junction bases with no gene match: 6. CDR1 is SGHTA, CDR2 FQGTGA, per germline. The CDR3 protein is CASSPGTSGVQETQYF. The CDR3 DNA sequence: TGTGCCAGCAGTCCTGGGACTAGCGGGGTTCAAGAGACCCAGTACTTC.

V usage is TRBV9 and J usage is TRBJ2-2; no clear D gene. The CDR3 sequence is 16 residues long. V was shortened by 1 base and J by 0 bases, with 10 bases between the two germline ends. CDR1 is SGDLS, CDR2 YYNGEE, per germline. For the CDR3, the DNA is TGTGCCAGCAGCGTAACTACCGTAGCGAACACCGGGGAGCTGTTTTTT. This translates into CASSVTTVANTGELFF.

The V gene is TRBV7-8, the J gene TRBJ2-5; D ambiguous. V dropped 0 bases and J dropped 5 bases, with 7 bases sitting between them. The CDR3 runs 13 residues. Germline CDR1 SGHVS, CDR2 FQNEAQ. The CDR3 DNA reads TGTGCCAGCAGCTTAGCCATAGGGGAGACCCAGTACTTC. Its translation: CASSLAIGETQYF.

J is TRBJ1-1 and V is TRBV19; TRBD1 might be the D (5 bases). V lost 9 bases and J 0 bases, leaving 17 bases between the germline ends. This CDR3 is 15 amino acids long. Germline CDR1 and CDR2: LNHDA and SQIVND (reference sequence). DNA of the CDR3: TGTGCCAGCACCCAATCGGAGGGGATGAACACTGAAGCTTTCTTT. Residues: CASTQSEGMNTEAFF.

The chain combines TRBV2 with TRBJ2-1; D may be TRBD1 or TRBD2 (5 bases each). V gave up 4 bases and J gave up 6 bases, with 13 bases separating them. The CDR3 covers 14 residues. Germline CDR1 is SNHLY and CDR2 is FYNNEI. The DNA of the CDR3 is TGTGCCAGCAGTGCGGGACCAAGTGCCAATGAGCAGTTCTTC. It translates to CASSAGPSANEQFF.

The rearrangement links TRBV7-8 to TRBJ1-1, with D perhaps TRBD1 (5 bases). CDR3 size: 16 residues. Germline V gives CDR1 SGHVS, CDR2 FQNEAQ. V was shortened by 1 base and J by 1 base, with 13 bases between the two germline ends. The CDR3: CASSLGGRRKNTEAFF. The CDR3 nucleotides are TGTGCCAGCAGCTTAGGGGGGAGGAGGAAGAACACTGAAGCTTTCTTT.

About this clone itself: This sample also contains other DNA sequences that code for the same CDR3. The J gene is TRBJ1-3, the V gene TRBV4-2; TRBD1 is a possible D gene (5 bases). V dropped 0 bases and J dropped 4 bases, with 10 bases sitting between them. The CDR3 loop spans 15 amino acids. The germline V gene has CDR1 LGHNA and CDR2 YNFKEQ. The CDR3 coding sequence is TGTGCCAGCAGCCAAGATCGGGGGGTCGGAAACACCATATATTTT. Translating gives CASSQDRGVGNTIYF.

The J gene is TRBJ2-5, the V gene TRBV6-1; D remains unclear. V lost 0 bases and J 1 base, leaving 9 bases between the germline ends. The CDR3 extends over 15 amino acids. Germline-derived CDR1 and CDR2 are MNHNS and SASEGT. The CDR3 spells CASSEALQGQETQYF. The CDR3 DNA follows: TGTGCCAGCAGTGAAGCTCTGCAAGGCCAAGAGACCCAGTACTTC.

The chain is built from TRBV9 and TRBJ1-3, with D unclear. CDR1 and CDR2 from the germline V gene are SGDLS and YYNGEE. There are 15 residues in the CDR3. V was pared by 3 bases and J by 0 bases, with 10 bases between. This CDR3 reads CASSGRRSSGNTIYF. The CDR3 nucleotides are TGTGCCAGCAGCGGACGGAGGAGCTCTGGAAACACCATATATTTT. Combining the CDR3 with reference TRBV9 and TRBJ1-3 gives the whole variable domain DSGVTQTPKHLITATGQRVTLRCSPRSGDLSVYWYQQSLDQGLQFLIQYYNGEERAKGNILERFSAQQFPDLHSELNLSSLELGDSALYFCASSGRRSSGNTIYFGEGSWLTVV.